This entry is about one TCR beta chain. Its antigen is still unknown. Primers for the PCR totalled 60 Vbeta and 13 Jbeta. Sequencing was performed with immunoSEQ multiplex PCR; in TCRdb, only in-frame clones are kept and a portion is missing. Found here are roughly 77,000 clones, around three quarters of them singletons; the top ten hold 4% to 5%. CDR1 is LGHNA, CDR2 YNFKEQ, per germline. The CDR3 contains 15 residues. The V gene lost 3 bases and the J gene lost 0 bases, with 9 bases spanning the gap. This entry belongs to a study of cytomegalovirus exposure and HLA in healthy donors. Points from the study as a whole: The CMV antigen specificity of three CMV-associated chains was confirmed through in vitro analysis.

The TCR sequence derives from a man aged 40-49 years in good health and CMV-seronegative. The sample consisted of PBMCs. V is TRBV4-2 and J is TRBJ2-1; D is unclear. The CDR3 sequence: CASSHVSVSYNEQFF. Written as DNA, the CDR3 is TGTGCCAGCAGCCACGTCTCGGTCTCCTACAATGAGCAGTTCTTC.